This TCR beta chain was profiled in a study of blood T cell repertoires in COVID-19. Study-level information: Italy, Spain and the United States were the sources of the convalescent and acute COVID-19 samples.

Profiling relied on immunoSEQ multiplex PCR, and the TCRdb table lists in-frame clones only, not all of them. The sample carries 200,000 to 250,000 clones, 65% to 90% recorded once. This clone appeared a few times. This sequence originates from a man in his forties or fifties with acute or convalescent COVID-19. The source material was peripheral blood.

The CDR3 loop is CASSPGTGQARPQHF. CDR3 nucleotide sequence: TGTGCCAGCAGCCCCGGGACAGGGCAAGCCCGGCCCCAGCATTTT. The V gene is TRBV7-9, the J gene TRBJ1-5, with TRBD1 matching 9 bases. J lost 9 bases, V lost 5 bases, and 11 bases had no gene match. The CDR3 length is 15 residues. In germline, CDR1 is SEHNR, CDR2 FQNEAQ (reference sequence).